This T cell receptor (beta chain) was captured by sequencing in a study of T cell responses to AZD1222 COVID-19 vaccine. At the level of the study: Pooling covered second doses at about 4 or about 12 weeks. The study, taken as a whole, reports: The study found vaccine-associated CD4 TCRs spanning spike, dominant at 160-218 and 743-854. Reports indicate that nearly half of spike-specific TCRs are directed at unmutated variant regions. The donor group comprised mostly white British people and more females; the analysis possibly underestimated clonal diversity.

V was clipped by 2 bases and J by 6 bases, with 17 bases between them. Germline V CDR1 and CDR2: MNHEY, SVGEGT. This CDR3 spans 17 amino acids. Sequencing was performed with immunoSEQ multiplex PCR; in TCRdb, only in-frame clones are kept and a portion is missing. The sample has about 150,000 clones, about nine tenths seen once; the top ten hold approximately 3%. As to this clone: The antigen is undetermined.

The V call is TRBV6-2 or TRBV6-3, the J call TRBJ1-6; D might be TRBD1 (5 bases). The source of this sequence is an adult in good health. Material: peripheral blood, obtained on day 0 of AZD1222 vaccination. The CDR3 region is CASSYPLTAGSNSPLHF. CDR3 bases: TGTGCCAGCAGTTACCCACTTACTGCAGGGTCTAATTCACCCCTCCACTTT.